This T cell receptor (beta chain) appears in the sequencing data of a study of long-term antiretroviral therapy in people with HIV. Germline V gene lookup returns CDR1 MNHNS and CDR2 SASEGT. The CDR3 length is 16 residues. With 1 base clipped from V and 8 bases from J, the junction kept 9 bases outside the gene matches. Run at survey level, the immunoSEQ assay was version v3.0. Repertoires were generated with immunoSEQ multiplex PCR, while TCRdb's copy carries only in-frame clones and drops some. Among 35,000 to 55,000 clones listed, roughly 95% were seen once. Here the sequenced sample was unsorted PBMCs, taken 3.7 years after starting antiretroviral therapy. This chain joins TRBV6-1 and TRBJ1-4, with 8 bases fitting TRBD1. This clonotype was sampled from a woman between 50 and 59 years old with HIV. CDR3 protein: CASSEEGTGRREKLFF. DNA for the CDR3: TGTGCCAGCAGTGAAGAAGGGACAGGAAGAAGGGAAAAACTGTTTTTT.